The 17 T cell receptor beta chains reported below all come from one sample, sequenced in a study of CD8+CD57+ T cells in acquired aplastic anemia. By flow cytometry, patients selected for sequencing had shown an expansion of CD8+CD57+ cells. Genomic DNA, the template, was used for profiling of the TCR beta VDJ and CDR3. TCRdb analysed the reads with MiXCR anew, one entry per CDR3 protein. The data contain approximately 150,000 distinct CDR3 sequences, less than 50% of them singletons. Sequencing used sorted CD4+, CD8+, or CD8+CD57+ T cells (not recorded which) from PBMCs. Source of these receptors: a human donor with aplastic anemia.

This clonotype was detected ten times or more. This chain connects TRBV12-3 or TRBV12-4 to TRBJ1-6; D remains ambiguous. Trimming took 6 bases from V and 5 from J, leaving 11 bases between them. The CDR3 extends over 14 amino acids. The CDR3 here is CASRSYQDNSPLHF. The CDR3 nucleotides read TGTGCCAGCAGATCATATCAGGATAATTCACCCCTCCACTTT.

This clonotype has just a few counts. The chain recombines TRBV10-3 with TRBJ2-7; D is ambiguous. There are 16 residues in the CDR3. Germline CDR1 reads ENHRY; CDR2 reads SYGVKD. Trimming removed 6 bases from V and 2 bases from J, with 20 bases in between. As DNA, the CDR3 is TGTGCCATCAGCTCCGGGCCAACCTTCGCGGCCTACGAGCAGTACTTC. Its protein product is CAISSGPTFAAYEQYF.

The chain has TRBV2 and TRBJ1-6, with D tentatively TRBD1 (5 bases). The germline gives CDR1 SNHLY, CDR2 FYNNEI. The CDR3 loop spans 15 amino acids. Trimming cost V 0 bases and J 10 bases, with 13 bases left between them. CDR3 sequence: CASSEARAGWSPLHF. The DNA for the CDR3 is TGTGCCAGCAGTGAAGCGCGGGCAGGGTGGTCACCCCTCCACTTT.

This clonotype turned up a few times. This chain links TRBV27 with TRBJ2-7; D assignment may be TRBD1 or TRBD2 (5 bases each). The germline CDR1 and CDR2 sequences are MNHEY and SMNVEV (reference sequence). The CDR3 loop spans 15 amino acids. Trimming cost V 6 bases and J 2 bases, with 17 bases left between them. The CDR3 DNA sequence: TGTGCCAGCAGAGAGGGACGGATGAGCCCCTACGAGCAGTACTTC. Translation: CASREGRMSPYEQYF.

The chain combines TRBV2 with TRBJ2-7; TRBD1 might be the D (6 bases). The CDR3 consists of 14 residues. Germline CDR1 reads SNHLY; CDR2 reads FYNNEI. The V end lost 4 bases, the J end lost 3 bases, and 13 bases lay between the germline ends. The CDR3 reads CASSVEGGFYEQYV. The CDR3, as DNA: TGTGCCAGCAGTGTAGAAGGGGGATTCTACGAGCAGTACGTC.

V usage is TRBV20-1 and J usage is TRBJ1-1; TRBD1 aligns across 10 bases. Germline CDR1 is DFQATT and CDR2 is SNEGSKA (reference sequence). This CDR3 has 15 amino acids. The junction had 5 bases not matched to a gene; V was cut back by 2 bases and J by 2 bases. In DNA form, the CDR3 reads TGCAGTGCTAGACCCGGGACAGGGGTAAACACTGAAGCTTTCTTT. This gives the protein CSARPGTGVNTEAFF.

This clonotype occurred many times. The gene calls are TRBV7-2 and TRBJ1-3; weak D call: TRBD1 (6 bases). CDR1 is SGHTA and CDR2 is FQGNSA in the germline V gene. Between the trimmed V and J ends, which lost 2 bases and 3 bases, there was a span of 14 bases. This CDR3 contains 16 residues. The CDR3 DNA reads TGTGCCAGCAGCTTAAGAATCGGCAGGGGTGGAAACACCATATATTTT. Residues: CASSLRIGRGGNTIYF.

In the case of this clonotype: This sequence may be a read error, since a much larger clone differs from it by one base. The chain combines TRBV5-1 with TRBJ2-5; no clear D. Germline CDR1 is SGHRS and CDR2 is YFSETQ. V was shortened by 0 bases and J by 1 base, with 7 bases between the two germline ends. CDR3 size: 14 residues. The DNA of the CDR3 is TGCGCCAGCAGCTTGGGCCAAAGCCAAGAGACCCAGTACTTC. This sequence encodes CASSLGQSQETQYF.

This clonotype has a handful of counts. The J gene is TRBJ1-1, the V gene TRBV6-1; no clear D. Germline values: CDR1 MNHNS, CDR2 SASEGT. Trimming stripped 5 bases from V and 1 base from J, with 14 bases between. This CDR3 is 15 amino acids long. CDR3 in amino acids: CASSPTSPKNTEAFF. The CDR3 DNA sequence: TGTGCCAGCAGTCCGACATCCCCTAAGAACACTGAAGCTTTCTTT.

In its sample, this clonotype was seen a few times. J is TRBJ1-6 and V is TRBV11-2, with D maybe TRBD1 (5 bases). Trimming took off 5 bases at V and 3 bases at J, with 17 bases between the two ends. Germline CDR1 reads SGHAT; CDR2 reads FQNNGV. The CDR3 covers 17 residues. The DNA for the CDR3 is TGTGCCAGCAGCCCCCGGGACCCCTCCGACTATAATTCACCCCTCCACTTT. Translation: CASSPRDPSDYNSPLHF. The full variable domain, rest sourced from reference TRBV11-2 and TRBJ1-6, is EAGVAQSPRYKIIEKRQSVAFWCNPISGHATLYWYQQILGQGPKLLIQFQNNGVVDDSQLPKDRFSAERLKGVDSTLKIQPAKLEDSAVYLCASSPRDPSDYNSPLHFGNGTRLTVT.

The chain is built from TRBV11-2 and TRBJ2-5, with D perhaps matching TRBD1 (6 bases). Trimming removed 1 base at V and 2 bases at J, with 11 bases between. Germline-derived CDR1 and CDR2 are SGHAT and FQNNGV. The CDR3 has 15 residues. The CDR3 here is CASSLGLGQQETQYF. The CDR3 DNA reads TGTGCCAGCAGCTTAGGCCTAGGACAGCAAGAGACCCAGTACTTC.

The gene calls are TRBV29-1 and TRBJ2-7; D call uncertain. V lost 4 bases to trimming and J lost 6 bases, with 13 bases between them. Germline values: CDR1 SQVTM, CDR2 ANQGSEA. The CDR3 loop spans 12 amino acids. The DNA of the CDR3 is TGCAGCGTTGTACAGTCCCCGTCCGAGCAGTACTTC. This gives the protein CSVVQSPSEQYF.

This clonotype was counted a single time. The chain recombines TRBV20-1 with TRBJ2-7, with D perhaps given as TRBD1 or TRBD2 (6 bases each). Trimming took off 7 bases at V and 2 bases at J, with 21 bases between the two ends. CDR3 length: 15 residues. Germline-derived CDR1 and CDR2 are DFQATT and SNEGSKA (reference sequence). The CDR3 nucleotides are TGCAGTGAAAGAGCACCCGGGGGCAGCCCCTACGAGCAGTACGTC. Translation: CSERAPGGSPYEQYV.

This clonotype showed up just once. The gene calls are TRBV7-6 and TRBJ2-5; D may match TRBD1 or TRBD2 (6 bases each). V lost 2 bases to trimming and J lost 4 bases, with 14 bases between them. CDR1 is SGHVS and CDR2 is FNYEAQ in the germline V gene. The CDR3 has 15 amino acids. The CDR3 DNA sequence: TGTGCCAGCAGCTTATGGGGGGTCAGGGGAGAGACCCAGTACTTC. Protein product: CASSLWGVRGETQYF.

The table lists this clonotype with many counts. The chain is built from TRBV20-1 and TRBJ2-7; 8 nucleotides match TRBD1. Germline-derived CDR1 and CDR2 are DFQATT and SNEGSKA (reference sequence). The CDR3 runs 15 residues. The junction had 9 bases not matched to a gene; V was cut back by 3 bases and J by 2 bases. The CDR3 loop is CSARNRQGSPYEQYF. The CDR3 nucleotides are TGCAGTGCTAGGAACAGACAGGGGTCTCCCTACGAGCAGTACTTC.

In this sample, this clonotype turned up many times. CDR3 coding DNA: TGTGCCAGCAGCCCCCTAGCGGCCAACTCTGGGGCCAACGTCCTGACTTTC. Protein: CASSPLAANSGANVLTF. V usage is TRBV12-3 or TRBV12-4 and J usage is TRBJ2-6, with TRBD2 matching over 7 bases. The CDR3 is 17 amino acids. Losses at the gene ends were 6 bases for V and 0 bases for J; bases not matched to a gene: 8.

The chain combines TRBV15 with TRBJ1-5; perhaps TRBD1 as D (6 bases). The length of the CDR3 is 16 residues. Germline V CDR1 and CDR2: LNHNV, YYDKDF (reference sequence). V was clipped by 3 bases and J by 3 bases, with 15 bases between them. For the CDR3, the DNA is TGTGCCACCAGCAGCCACGCCGACAGGTACAATCAGCCCCAGCATTTT. Protein: CATSSHADRYNQPQHF.